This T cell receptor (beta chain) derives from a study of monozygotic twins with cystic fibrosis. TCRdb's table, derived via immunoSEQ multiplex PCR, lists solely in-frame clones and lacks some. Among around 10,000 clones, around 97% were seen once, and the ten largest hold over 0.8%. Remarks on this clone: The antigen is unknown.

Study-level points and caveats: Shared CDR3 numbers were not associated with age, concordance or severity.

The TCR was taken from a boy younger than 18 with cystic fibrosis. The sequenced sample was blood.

CDR3 sequence: CASSHPGLQGVETQYF. The CDR3, as DNA: TGTGCCAGCAGCCACCCCGGTTTACAGGGCGTAGAGACCCAGTACTTC. This rearrangement joins TRBV7-2 to TRBJ2-5; possibly TRBD1 for D (6 bases). V gave up 5 bases and J gave up 4 bases, with 20 bases separating them. Germline values: CDR1 SGHTA, CDR2 FQGNSA. There are 16 residues in the CDR3.